One and the same sample provided the 7 T cell receptor beta chains below, sequenced in a study of CD8 T cells in ankylosing spondylitis. Study-wide findings and caveats: There was a TCR beta motif, made of several highly homologous variants, that appeared characteristic of ankylosing spondylitis blood.

MiXCR, run by TCRdb on the 5' RACE reads, gives a single entry per CDR3 protein. The table has about 340,000 distinct CDR3 sequences, around 7.6% seen once. Their antigens are not known. Sequenced: blood, either unsorted or a sorted T cell fraction (not recorded which). The receptors shown here come from a male donor with ankylosing spondylitis.

Written as DNA, the CDR3 is TGTGCCAGCAGCCAGTCCGGGACTAGCAGGGGGACCCAGTACTTC. Encoded protein: CASSQSGTSRGTQYF. The gene calls are TRBV7-2 and TRBJ2-5; TRBD2 matches 9 bases. Unmatched junction bases numbered 11, after V lost 5 bases and J lost 7 bases. From germline, CDR1 is SGHTA and CDR2 FQGNSA. CDR3 length: 15 residues. Complete variable domain (other parts from reference TRBV7-2 and TRBJ2-5): GAGVSQSPSNKVTEKGKDVELRCDPISGHTALYWYRQSLGQGLEFLIYFQGNSAPDKSGLPSDRFSAERTGGSVSTLTIQRTQQEDSAVYLCASSQSGTSRGTQYFGPGTRLLVL.

There are many counts of this clonotype. The genes are TRBV12-3 or TRBV12-4 and TRBJ1-1; weak D call: TRBD1 (5 bases). The CDR3 has 17 amino acids. The ends were cut back, 5 bases at V and 4 bases at J, with 23 bases in the middle. CDR3 sequence (DNA): TGTGCCAGCAGTCGGACACGAAGTCTTCAAGTGGTCACTGAAGCTTTCTTT. Its protein product is CASSRTRSLQVVTEAFF.

This clonotype has at least ten counts. As DNA, the CDR3 is TGCGCCAGCAGTAACTCGAGCTCCTACAATGAGCAGTTCTTC. This gives the protein CASSNSSSYNEQFF. The rearrangement joins TRBV5-1 to TRBJ2-1; D remains ambiguous. The CDR3 length is 14 residues. From germline, CDR1 is SGHRS and CDR2 YFSETQ. Trimming stripped 5 bases from V and 0 bases from J, with 9 bases between.

The rearrangement uses TRBV29-1 and TRBJ2-3; D is perhaps TRBD2 (6 bases). V was trimmed by 3 bases and J by 4 bases, leaving 14 bases between them. CDR3 length: 14 amino acids. CDR1 and CDR2 from the germline V gene are SQVTM and ANQGSEA. In DNA, the CDR3 is TGCAGCGTTGAGGCAGGGCGGGGAGCAGATACGCAGTATTTT. As protein: CSVEAGRGADTQYF.

This clonotype was seen many times. The V call is TRBV7-2, the J call TRBJ2-3, with a possible D match to TRBD2 (7 bases). Germline CDR1 and CDR2: SGHTA and FQGNSA. The CDR3 covers 17 residues. The V end lost 4 bases, the J end lost 1 base, and 18 bases lay between the germline ends. The DNA for the CDR3 is TGTGCCAGCAGCTCCCAGGTGGGGGGGCAAGGCACAGATACGCAGTATTTT. It encodes CASSSQVGGQGTDTQYF.

This clonotype was counted between two and nine times. V gene TRBV10-3 combines with J gene TRBJ2-1; D possibly uses TRBD1 or TRBD2 (5 bases each). The CDR3 totals 14 residues. Germline CDR1 and CDR2: ENHRY and SYGVKD. V lost 4 bases to trimming and J lost 0 bases, with 7 bases between them. CDR3 region: CAISGDPSYNEQFF. DNA for the CDR3: TGTGCCATCAGTGGGGACCCCTCCTACAATGAGCAGTTCTTC.

This clonotype has more than one count but fewer than ten. The V and J genes are TRBV6-2 or TRBV6-3 and TRBJ2-1; D may match TRBD1 or TRBD2 (5 bases each). V shed 2 bases and J shed 5 bases, with 28 bases lying between them. CDR1 is MNHEY, CDR2 SVGEGT, per germline. This CDR3 spans 20 amino acids. The CDR3 loop is CASSYTRDRAVPRGDNEQFF. Here the CDR3 DNA reads TGTGCCAGCAGTTACACCAGAGACCGGGCCGTCCCCCGAGGGGACAATGAGCAGTTCTTC.